The clone carrying this T cell receptor (beta chain) was observed at least ten times. Antigen: not known. The read gets to within 3 residues of the CDR3 end, and the germline J gene fills in the rest. The sample belongs to a study of T cell clonality in common variable immunodeficiency. Study-level points and caveats: In common variable immunodeficiency, TCR beta chains reportedly carried fewer deletions and N-nucleotide insertions. T cell subpopulation sequencing would be needed to explain CVID clonality. Fewer TCRbeta clones were shared among CVID subjects than controls.

This CDR3 has 12 residues. V was shortened by 5 bases and J by 5 bases, with 10 bases between the two germline ends. The germline CDR1 and CDR2 sequences are LGHNT and FRNRAP. Sequencing input was equivalent genomic DNA from CVID and controls. The method was immunoSEQ multiplex PCR; TCRdb's version includes in-frame clones alone and lacks a portion of them. This sample has 50,000 to 60,000 clones, each found more than once. This sequence joins TRBV12-5 and TRBJ2-7, with D unresolved. This clonotype originated in a person aged 18-70 years in good health. Material: peripheral blood mononuclear cells. The CDR3 reads CASGALRHEQYF. The CDR3 bases that were read are TGTGCTAGTGGTGCCCTCAGGCACGAG.